This entry lists 28 T cell receptor beta chains sequenced from one sample in a study of blood T cell repertoires in COVID-19. Here immunoSEQ multiplex PCR was the method, and the copy in TCRdb shows in-frame clones only, minus some. The data contain 300,000 to 400,000 clones, roughly 86% of them singletons. Sequencing used peripheral blood. The origin of the receptors is a man aged 30 to 39 with COVID-19, enrolled during active disease.

CDR3 coding DNA: TGTGCCAGCAGCCAAGACCCCCAGGGGGCATACGAGCAGTACTTC. This codes for CASSQDPQGAYEQYF. The rearrangement joins TRBV4-2 to TRBJ2-7; TRBD1 matches 8 bases. V trimming: 0 bases; J trimming: 4 bases; junction bases outside the gene matches: 5. Germline values: CDR1 LGHNA, CDR2 YNFKEQ. The CDR3 runs 15 residues.

The chain has TRBV6-5 and TRBJ2-6; maybe TRBD1 (5 bases). The V end lost 0 bases, the J end lost 4 bases, and 10 bases lay between the germline ends. Looked up from germline, CDR1 is MNHEY and CDR2 is SVGAGI. The CDR3 spans 16 residues. The CDR3 protein is CASSYSGASGANVLTF. In DNA, the CDR3 is TGTGCCAGCAGTTACTCAGGGGCTTCAGGGGCCAACGTCCTGACTTTC.

V usage is TRBV7-8 and J usage is TRBJ1-2; D uncertain. The CDR3 runs to 14 residues. Between the trimmed V and J ends, which lost 4 bases and 5 bases, there was a span of 14 bases. Germline loops: CDR1 SGHVS, CDR2 FQNEAQ. The CDR3 nucleotides are TGTGCCAGCAGCTCGCGGCCGGGGAGTTATGGCTACACCTTC. Translated: CASSSRPGSYGYTF.

The V gene is TRBV7-9, the J gene TRBJ2-7; D is possibly TRBD2 (6 bases). Trimming cost V 5 bases and J 0 bases, with 20 bases left between them. The germline CDR1 and CDR2 sequences are SEHNR and FQNEAQ (reference sequence). CDR3 length: 17 amino acids. The CDR3 reads CASSHGRSGGSSYEQYF. The CDR3 region has the DNA TGTGCCAGCAGCCACGGCAGGAGTGGGGGGAGCTCCTACGAGCAGTACTTC.

The chain carries TRBV14 and TRBJ2-7; 9 nucleotides match TRBD1. V was clipped by 5 bases and J by 3 bases; unmatched bases: 5. The CDR3 has 14 amino acids. Germline CDR1 reads SGHDN; CDR2 reads FVKESK. CDR3 DNA sequence: TGTGCCAGCAGCAGCGGGACAGGGATCTACGAGCAGTACTTC. Residues: CASSSGTGIYEQYF.

V gene TRBV6-2 or TRBV6-3 combines with J gene TRBJ1-1; TRBD1 is a possible D gene (5 bases). V lost 5 bases, J lost 5 bases, and 15 bases lay in between. The germline CDR1 and CDR2 sequences are MNHEY and SVGEGT. This CDR3 spans 14 amino acids. In DNA form, the CDR3 reads TGTGCCAGCAGTCACCCTATGGGGGGAACTGAAGCTTTCTTT. Its translation is CASSHPMGGTEAFF.

CDR3 residues: CASSRFGAPPVGTDTQYF. In DNA, the CDR3 is TGTGCCAGCAGCCGATTTGGTGCTCCCCCCGTAGGCACAGATACGCAGTATTTT. The chain couples TRBV5-4 to TRBJ2-3; D is ambiguous. V was cut by 4 bases and J by 1 base, with 22 bases left in between. The CDR3 is 18 amino acids. The germline CDR1 and CDR2 sequences are SGHNT and YYREEE (reference sequence).

This clone was observed once. CDR3 in DNA: TGTGCCAGCTCCATTTCCGCGACAGGGTATAGCAATCAGCCCCAGCATTTT. Its protein is CASSISATGYSNQPQHF. The chain couples TRBV18 to TRBJ1-5; 7 bases map to TRBD1. This CDR3 has 17 residues. V shed 6 bases, J shed 0 bases, and the junction held 11 bases outside the gene matches. CDR1 is KGHSH, CDR2 LQKENI, per germline. Together with reference TRBV18 and TRBJ1-5, the CDR3 gives the full variable domain: NAGVMQNPRHLVRRRGQEARLRCSPMKGHSHVYWYRQLPEEGLKFMVYLQKENIIDESGMPKERFSAEFPKEGPSILRIQQVVRGDSAAYFCASSISATGYSNQPQHFGDGTRLSIL.

The chain combines TRBV19 with TRBJ2-7; a weak D match, TRBD2 (6 bases). Looked up from germline, CDR1 is LNHDA and CDR2 is SQIVND (reference sequence). This CDR3 contains 13 residues. Trimming took off 5 bases at V and 5 bases at J, with 13 bases between the two ends. CDR3 in DNA: TGTGCCAGTAGTCTCTCCGGGAGTGACGAGCAGTACTTC. It codes for CASSLSGSDEQYF.

The chain joins TRBV7-2 to TRBJ2-1; 9 bases are shared with TRBD2. Germline assignment: CDR1 SGHTA and CDR2 FQGNSA. CDR3 length equals 15 residues. J lost 3 bases, V lost 5 bases, and 5 bases had no gene match. CDR3 sequence: CASSPSGIYYNEQFF. For the CDR3, the DNA is TGTGCCAGCAGCCCTAGCGGGATTTACTACAATGAGCAGTTCTTC.

The gene calls are TRBV19 and TRBJ1-5; a possible D gene is TRBD1 (5 bases). The germline CDR1 and CDR2 sequences are LNHDA and SQIVND (reference sequence). Trimming shortened V by 1 base and J by 9 bases, and 28 bases separated the two germline ends. The CDR3 loop spans 19 amino acids. The CDR3 loop is CASSIVTGETAYRFLPQHF. The CDR3 DNA follows: TGTGCCAGTAGTATAGTTACAGGTGAAACGGCATACAGATTCTTGCCCCAGCATTTT. Full variable domain (outside the CDR3, taken from reference TRBV19 and TRBJ1-5): DGGITQSPKYLFRKEGQNVTLSCEQNLNHDAMYWYRQDPGQGLRLIYYSQIVNDFQKGDIAEGYSVSREKKESFPLTVTSAQKNPTAFYLCASSIVTGETAYRFLPQHFGDGTRLSIL.

This clone was counted only a few times. The gene calls are TRBV7-9 and TRBJ1-6; 7 bases match TRBD1. The CDR3 extends over 16 amino acids. Germline CDR1 and CDR2: SEHNR and FQNEAQ (reference sequence). Trimming cost V 3 bases and J 6 bases; bases outside gene matches: 8. The CDR3 here is CASSLIGTGVNSPLHF. CDR3 in DNA: TGTGCCAGCAGCTTGATAGGTACAGGGGTTAATTCACCCCTCCACTTT.

V usage is TRBV30 and J usage is TRBJ1-5; D gene uncertain. Germline V gene lookup returns CDR1 GTSNPN and CDR2 SVGIG (reference sequence). Trimming stripped 0 bases from V and 3 bases from J, with 6 bases between. The CDR3 consists of 13 residues. The CDR3 loop is CAWSVRNNQPQHF. The CDR3 region has the DNA TGTGCCTGGAGTGTGCGTAACAATCAGCCCCAGCATTTT. Drawing the rest from reference TRBV30 and TRBJ1-5, the complete variable domain is SQTIHQWPATLVQPVGSPLSLECTVEGTSNPNLYWYRQAAGRGLQLLFYSVGIGQISSEVPQNLSASRPQDRQFILSSKKLLLSDSGFYLCAWSVRNNQPQHFGDGTRLSIL.

V gene TRBV19 combines with J gene TRBJ2-3, with 10 bases lining up with TRBD2. V was clipped by 4 bases and J by 1 base; unmatched bases: 8. The CDR3 loop spans 17 amino acids. Germline V lookup: CDR1 LNHDA, CDR2 SQIVND (reference sequence). DNA for the CDR3: TGTGCCAGTAGTAAACAGACTAGCGGGCGGGGCACAGATACGCAGTATTTT. Translating gives CASSKQTSGRGTDTQYF.

This chain connects TRBV5-1 to TRBJ2-1, with TRBD1 identical over 7 bases. The J segment lost 5 bases and the V segment lost 2 bases, leaving 4 bases of the junction unmatched. Germline CDR1 and CDR2: SGHRS and YFSETQ. The CDR3 totals 14 residues. The DNA for the CDR3 is TGCGCCAGCAGCTTTGGGACAGTCCACAATGAGCAGTTCTTC. Translation: CASSFGTVHNEQFF.

The chain couples TRBV9 to TRBJ2-2, with unresolved D. The CDR3 is 16 amino acids. Germline V lookup: CDR1 SGDLS, CDR2 YYNGEE. With 1 base removed from V and 1 base from J, the gap between germline ends came to 11 bases. The CDR3, as DNA: TGTGCCAGCAGCGTAAGAAGTGAGGTGAACACCGGGGAGCTGTTTTTT. It specifies CASSVRSEVNTGELFF.

The chain uses TRBV6-2 or TRBV6-3 and TRBJ2-7; TRBD2 matches 9 bases. CDR3 length equals 14 residues. CDR1 and CDR2 (germline): MNHEY, SVGEGT. V was pared by 6 bases and J by 4 bases, with 7 bases of the junction left unmatched. The CDR3 DNA follows: TGTGCCAGCAGCCAGACTAGCGGAAGTTACGAGCAGTACTTC. It encodes CASSQTSGSYEQYF.

The V gene is TRBV29-1, the J gene TRBJ2-7; 8 bases match TRBD1. Germline trimming cut 7 bases from V and 6 bases from J; bases unmatched to any gene: 14. The CDR3 runs 14 residues. CDR1 and CDR2 from the germline V gene are SQVTM and ANQGSEA. CDR3 residues: CSAGGGQGAGEQYF. In DNA form, the CDR3 reads TGCAGCGCCGGTGGGGGGCAGGGGGCTGGCGAGCAGTACTTC.

The CDR3 sequence is CASSIGRGGGTGELFF. In nucleotides, the CDR3 is TGTGCCAGTAGTATAGGCCGCGGGGGAGGGACCGGGGAGCTGTTTTTT. The chain combines TRBV19 with TRBJ2-2; TRBD2 matches at 7 bases. Germline V CDR1 and CDR2: LNHDA, SQIVND (reference sequence). CDR3 length: 16 amino acids. The ends lost 1 base at V and 5 bases at J; junction bases unmatched: 7.

This sequence joins TRBV28 and TRBJ2-5; possible D gene TRBD2, 5 bases. This CDR3 is 14 amino acids long. Trimming shortened V by 2 bases and J by 4 bases, and 11 bases separated the two germline ends. Germline values: CDR1 MDHEN, CDR2 SYDVKM. Here the CDR3 DNA reads TGTGCCAGCAGTTTACGGGGTATAAGAGAGACCCAGTACTTC. It is translated as CASSLRGIRETQYF.

This clone was recorded a few times. The CDR3 coding sequence is TGTGCCAGCAGTTTCCCCTCGGGCGGGGAGCTGTTTTTT. It codes for CASSFPSGGELFF. The gene calls are TRBV28 and TRBJ2-2; D is ambiguous. Trimming removed 3 bases from V and 7 bases from J, with 9 bases in between. The CDR3 loop spans 13 amino acids. The V gene's germline CDR1 is MDHEN and CDR2 SYDVKM.

The J gene is TRBJ1-2, the V gene TRBV6-5; the D gene is possibly TRBD1 (6 bases). CDR3 size: 15 residues. Germline CDR1 is MNHEY and CDR2 is SVGAGI. V lost 6 bases to trimming and J lost 5 bases, with 19 bases between them. The CDR3 here is CASSSQRGGRYGYTF. The CDR3 nucleotides read TGTGCCAGCAGCTCTCAGAGGGGGGGAAGGTATGGCTACACCTTC.

This chain uses TRBV5-6 with TRBJ2-5, with D possibly matching TRBD1 (7 bases). The CDR3 runs to 16 residues. Germline assignment: CDR1 SGHDT and CDR2 YYEEEE. V was shortened by 0 bases and J by 5 bases, with 17 bases between the two germline ends. CDR3 nucleotide sequence: TGTGCCAGCAGCTTGGTTAGCAGGGGGGCTTCGGAGACCCAGTACTTC. Amino acids: CASSLVSRGASETQYF.

The chain links TRBV4-3 to TRBJ2-5; no reliable D call. CDR1 is LGHNA, CDR2 YSLEER, per germline. Trimming took off 0 bases at V and 4 bases at J, with 9 bases between the two ends. The CDR3 has 14 amino acids. CDR3 loop: CASSQDRRLETQYF. As DNA, the CDR3 is TGCGCCAGCAGCCAAGATAGGAGATTAGAGACCCAGTACTTC.

CDR3 sequence reads: CASNRGWDTEAFF. DNA of the CDR3: TGTGCCAGCAACAGGGGCTGGGACACTGAAGCTTTCTTT. This chain joins TRBV6-5 and TRBJ1-1; 7 nucleotides line up with TRBD1. The CDR3 runs to 13 residues. The V and J ends lost 7 bases and 3 bases, in that order; junction bases with no gene match: 5. CDR1 is MNHEY and CDR2 is SVGAGI in the germline V gene.

This sequence joins TRBV9 and TRBJ2-5; D might be TRBD1 (5 bases). Trimming shortened V by 4 bases and J by 1 base, and 11 bases separated the two germline ends. The germline V gene has CDR1 SGDLS and CDR2 YYNGEE. The CDR3 runs to 14 residues. The CDR3 is CASSIRGSQETQYF. Here the CDR3 DNA reads TGTGCCAGCAGCATAAGGGGCAGCCAAGAGACCCAGTACTTC.

V and J are TRBV6-5 and TRBJ2-7, with a possible D match to TRBD1 (7 bases). Trimming took off 0 bases at V and 11 bases at J, with 14 bases between the two ends. Germline lookup yields CDR1 MNHEY and CDR2 SVGAGI. CDR3 length equals 13 residues. Here the CDR3 reads CASSYSEGRGKYF. The CDR3 DNA reads TGTGCCAGCAGTTACTCGGAGGGCAGGGGGAAGTACTTC.

This chain connects TRBV5-4 to TRBJ1-1; D not certain. The CDR3 has 14 residues. V was pared by 4 bases and J by 6 bases, with 16 bases between. CDR1 SGHNT and CDR2 YYREEE come from the germline V gene (reference sequence). CDR3 nucleotide sequence: TGTGCCAGCAGCCCCGAGGAGGGCTCGGCTGAAGCTTTCTTT. It yields the protein CASSPEEGSAEAFF.